What follows are 22 T cell receptor beta chains derived from one specimen sequenced in a study of pediatric ulcerative colitis. During colonoscopy, one to two rectal pinch biopsies were collected. The method was immunoSEQ multiplex PCR; TCRdb's version includes in-frame clones alone and lacks a portion of them. The sample holds 30,000 to 40,000 clones, roughly 82% seen once. The sequenced sample consisted of gut tissue. Receptor source: a boy aged 5-17 years with severe ulcerative colitis.

The chain recombines TRBV15 with TRBJ1-4; tentative D call: TRBD1 (6 bases). CDR3 length: 18 amino acids. V lost 5 bases, J lost 5 bases, and 24 bases lay in between. In germline, CDR1 is LNHNV, CDR2 YYDKDF (reference sequence). DNA for the CDR3: TGTGCCACCAGCGCTTTGGGGGGGCCGTCCCCATGGAATGAAAAACTGTTTTTT. Amino acids: CATSALGGPSPWNEKLFF.

The rearrangement uses TRBV4-1 and TRBJ2-7; possibly TRBD2 for D (6 bases). The V end lost 2 bases, the J end lost 3 bases, and 17 bases lay between the germline ends. CDR1 and CDR2 (germline): MGHRA, YSYEKL. The CDR3 is 16 residues long. The CDR3, as DNA: TGCGCCAGCAGCCAACACCGGGACTGGGGATTCTACGAGCAGTACTTC. Its protein is CASSQHRDWGFYEQYF.

This chain joins TRBV28 and TRBJ1-6, with D hard to call. CDR1 and CDR2 from the germline V gene are MDHEN and SYDVKM. V lost 1 base, J lost 7 bases, and 14 bases lay in between. The CDR3 has 16 amino acids. CDR3 nucleotide sequence: TGTGCCAGCAGTTTATTAGAACCTATTCAGAATTCACCCCTCCACTTT. Translating it yields CASSLLEPIQNSPLHF.

V usage is TRBV2 and J usage is TRBJ2-1; TRBD2 matches 7 bases. V lost 8 bases, J lost 9 bases, and 1 base stayed unmatched. The CDR3 runs to 10 residues. Per germline, CDR1 SNHLY and CDR2 FYNNEI. CDR3 nucleotides: TGTGCCAGCGGGGGGGTTGAGCAGTTCTTC. Encoded protein: CASGGVEQFF.

V is TRBV6-5 and J is TRBJ1-1; D is unresolved. The CDR3 spans 13 residues. V lost 5 bases to trimming and J lost 0 bases, with 7 bases between them. CDR1 is MNHEY, CDR2 SVGAGI, per germline. The chain's CDR3 is CASSGRLNTEAFF. The DNA for the CDR3 is TGTGCCAGCAGTGGTCGGCTGAACACTGAAGCTTTCTTT.

The gene calls are TRBV15 and TRBJ2-7, with D uncertain. The length of the CDR3 is 15 residues. Trimming took off 3 bases at V and 1 base at J, with 13 bases between the two ends. Per the germline V gene, CDR1 is LNHNV and CDR2 is YYDKDF (reference sequence). The CDR3 nucleotides read TGTGCCACCAGCAGTCACCCGGACGGATCCTACGAGCAGTACTTC. As protein: CATSSHPDGSYEQYF.

The gene calls are TRBV18 and TRBJ1-2; possibly TRBD1 for D (6 bases). The CDR3 extends over 14 amino acids. Trimming left V 0 bases short and J 6 bases short, with 11 bases between. Germline lookup yields CDR1 KGHSH and CDR2 LQKENI. CDR3 nucleotides: TGTGCCAGCTCACCACCTATTGACAGGCATGGCTACACCTTC. Residues: CASSPPIDRHGYTF. The full variable domain, in which reference TRBV18 and TRBJ1-2 provide the parts outside the CDR3, is NAGVMQNPRHLVRRRGQEARLRCSPMKGHSHVYWYRQLPEEGLKFMVYLQKENIIDESGMPKERFSAEFPKEGPSILRIQQVVRGDSAAYFCASSPPIDRHGYTFGSGTRLTVV.

This sequence joins TRBV10-3 and TRBJ2-2, with TRBD2 matching over 7 bases. CDR3 size: 19 residues. Looked up from germline, CDR1 is ENHRY and CDR2 is SYGVKD. V lost 0 bases, J lost 1 base, and 11 bases stayed unmatched. This CDR3 is CAISESGGERRGNTGELFF. The CDR3 nucleotides read TGTGCCATCAGTGAGTCGGGGGGGGAGCGGCGCGGGAACACCGGGGAGCTGTTTTTT.

V usage is TRBV10-3 and J usage is TRBJ1-1, with TRBD1 identical over 7 bases. The ends lost 3 bases at V and 5 bases at J; junction bases unmatched: 6. The CDR3 is 14 residues long. Germline V gives CDR1 ENHRY, CDR2 SYGVKD. The CDR3 DNA sequence: TGTGCCATCAGTGATCAGGGGGAGGGGACTGAAGCTTTCTTT. This translates into CAISDQGEGTEAFF.

The chain has TRBV5-1 and TRBJ1-2; no reliable D call. Trimming took 2 bases from V and 0 from J, leaving 8 bases between them. Germline CDR1 is SGHRS and CDR2 is YFSETQ. The CDR3 is made up of 14 amino acids. The CDR3 sequence: CASSLALPNYGYTF. In DNA form, the CDR3 reads TGCGCCAGCAGCTTAGCCCTCCCTAACTATGGCTACACCTTC.

The V gene is TRBV5-1, the J gene TRBJ2-1, with 7 bases that match TRBD1. The CDR3 spans 15 residues. Germline loops: CDR1 SGHRS, CDR2 YFSETQ. Unmatched junction bases numbered 9, after V lost 3 bases and J lost 6 bases. In DNA form, the CDR3 reads TGCGCCAGCAGCTCCTACAGGGGTGGGATCAATGAGCAGTTCTTC. This gives the protein CASSSYRGGINEQFF.

This clone was seen just once. The V and J genes are TRBV7-3 and TRBJ1-2; 10 bases agree with TRBD1. Germline assignment: CDR1 SGHTA and CDR2 FQGTGA. The junction had 5 bases not matched to a gene; V was cut back by 5 bases and J by 5 bases. This CDR3 region has 14 residues. CDR3 amino acids: CASSVGGQGYGYTF. In DNA form, the CDR3 reads TGTGCCAGCAGCGTAGGGGGACAGGGGTATGGCTACACCTTC.

This clone was found a few times. The CDR3 DNA sequence: TGCGCCAGCAGTTCTGGGCGAGAAGGCTACACCTTC. Its translation is CASSSGREGYTF. This chain connects TRBV5-1 to TRBJ1-2; D call uncertain. Germline lookup yields CDR1 SGHRS and CDR2 YFSETQ. Trimming left V 5 bases short and J 8 bases short, with 13 bases between. The CDR3 is 12 amino acids.

The chain carries TRBV7-8 and TRBJ1-2, with 8 bases matching TRBD1. Per germline, CDR1 SGHVS and CDR2 FQNEAQ. V trimming: 1 base; J trimming: 6 bases; junction bases outside the gene matches: 1. CDR3 size: 13 residues. DNA of the CDR3: TGTGCCAGCAGCTTAGACAGGGGGAATGGCTACACCTTC. Its translation: CASSLDRGNGYTF.

The V and J genes are TRBV5-1 and TRBJ2-7; D might be TRBD1 or TRBD2, each matching 6 bases. The length of the CDR3 is 14 residues. CDR1 and CDR2 (germline): SGHRS, YFSETQ. Trimming took off 6 bases at V and 6 bases at J, with 19 bases between the two ends. CDR3 residues: CASTLRGASIEQYF. The CDR3 DNA reads as TGCGCCAGCACGCTGAGGGGGGCTAGCATCGAGCAGTACTTC.

The chain recombines TRBV5-1 with TRBJ2-1, with TRBD1 identical over 7 bases. Looked up from germline, CDR1 is SGHRS and CDR2 is YFSETQ. Losses at the gene ends were 2 bases for V and 0 bases for J; bases not matched to a gene: 5. This CDR3 has 16 amino acids. The CDR3 DNA reads TGCGCCAGCAGCTTAGCCGGGACAGCCTCCTACAATGAGCAGTTCTTC. Protein product: CASSLAGTASYNEQFF.

This rearrangement joins TRBV7-8 to TRBJ2-7, with D possibly matching TRBD1 (5 bases). This CDR3 is built from 15 residues. Trimming stripped 2 bases from V and 1 base from J, with 12 bases between. Germline V lookup: CDR1 SGHVS, CDR2 FQNEAQ. The CDR3 here is CASSLSIGASYEQYF. The CDR3 nucleotides are TGTGCCAGCAGCTTAAGTATAGGGGCGTCCTACGAGCAGTACTTC. The entire variable domain, with the rest obtained from reference TRBV7-8 and TRBJ2-7, is as follows: GAGVSQSPRYKVAKRGQDVALRCDPISGHVSLFWYQQALGQGPEFLTYFQNEAQLDKSGLPSDRFFAERPEGSVSTLKIQRTQQEDSAVYLCASSLSIGASYEQYFGPGTRLTVT.

V is TRBV7-9 and J is TRBJ1-1; no clear D gene. The V gene's germline CDR1 is SEHNR and CDR2 FQNEAQ (reference sequence). V lost 0 bases to trimming and J lost 6 bases, with 11 bases between them. This CDR3 region has 14 residues. The CDR3 loop reads CASSLASTGAEAFF. CDR3 in DNA: TGTGCCAGCAGCTTAGCCTCGACTGGGGCTGAAGCTTTCTTT. Full variable domain (rest looked up from reference TRBV7-9 and TRBJ1-1): DTGVSQNPRHKITKRGQNVTFRCDPISEHNRLYWYRQTLGQGPEFLTYFQNEAQLEKSRLLSDRFSAERPKGSFSTLEIQRTEQGDSAMYLCASSLASTGAEAFFGQGTRLTVV.

The chain joins TRBV2 to TRBJ2-3; D remains ambiguous. The germline gives CDR1 SNHLY, CDR2 FYNNEI. The CDR3 contains 16 residues. Between the trimmed V and J ends, which lost 2 bases and 0 bases, there was a span of 12 bases. The CDR3 reads CASSESAFLSTDTQYF. The DNA for the CDR3 is TGTGCCAGCAGTGAAAGCGCTTTTCTGAGCACAGATACGCAGTATTTT.

The rearrangement joins TRBV7-3 to TRBJ1-1; D is unclear. The CDR3 runs 13 residues. Germline V gene lookup returns CDR1 SGHTA and CDR2 FQGTGA. V lost 1 base to trimming and J lost 2 bases, with 5 bases between them. The CDR3 region is CASSLMTNTEAFF. For the CDR3, the DNA is TGTGCCAGCAGCTTAATGACTAACACTGAAGCTTTCTTT. Combining the CDR3 with reference TRBV7-3 and TRBJ1-1 gives the whole variable domain GAGVSQTPSNKVTEKGKYVELRCDPISGHTALYWYRQSLGQGPEFLIYFQGTGAADDSGLPNDRFFAVRPEGSVSTLKIQRTERGDSAVYLCASSLMTNTEAFFGQGTRLTVV.

The chain employs TRBV10-2 and TRBJ2-4; 10 positions agree with TRBD2. Germline trimming cut 6 bases from V and 8 bases from J; bases unmatched to any gene: 10. The CDR3 totals 15 residues. The germline gives CDR1 WSHSY, CDR2 SAAADI. The CDR3 DNA sequence: TGCGCCAGCAGGCTTAGCGGGGGGCCCAAGGACATTCAGTACTTC. This codes for CASRLSGGPKDIQYF.

J is TRBJ2-2 and V is TRBV5-1, with no clear D. The CDR3 consists of 14 residues. Trimming took off 2 bases at V and 5 bases at J, with 10 bases between the two ends. Per germline, CDR1 SGHRS and CDR2 YFSETQ. The CDR3, as DNA: TGCGCCAGCAGCTTTCGGTCCACAACCGGGGAGCTGTTTTTT. Translating it yields CASSFRSTTGELFF.